The source of this T cell receptor beta chain is a study of T cell responses to AZD1222 COVID-19 vaccine. General study results and limits: The repertoires were collected only after the peak T cell response. As reported, nearly half of all spike-specific TCRs target variant regions that are unmutated. With dominance at 160-218 and 743-854, vaccine-associated CD4 TCRs spanned spike.

The CDR3 is 12 residues long, ends included. Germline-derived CDR1 and CDR2 are KGHDR and SFDVKD. Clones were read by immunoSEQ multiplex PCR, and TCRdb kept only the in-frame ones, dropping some. Of approximately 140,000 clones detected, around 90% appear once; the ten largest clones hold roughly 4%. Concerning this clone: The target antigen is unknown. It is likely a read error, because the conserved phenylalanine at the end of the CDR3 is missing. Because the CDR3's place on the DNA is in doubt, the DNA is left out and the CDR3 is given as listed by TCRdb.

This rearrangement joins TRBV24-1 to TRBJ2-3; the table assigns TRBD2, which was not confirmed against the DNA. This TCR was recovered from an adult who received the AZD1222 COVID-19 vaccine. Source: peripheral blood, taken 28 days after the second AZD1222 dose. This chain's CDR3 is CATSDPLAGLCL.